This TCR beta chain was captured in a study of cytomegalovirus exposure and HLA in healthy donors. Findings and limits, study-wide: The study listed about 150 cytomegalovirus-associated TCR beta chains.

On this clone itself: What it binds is unknown.

It was with 60 Vbeta and 13 Jbeta primers that the PCR ran. TCRdb's table, derived via immunoSEQ multiplex PCR, lists solely in-frame clones and lacks some. The sample lists more than 95,000 clones; around 80% were seen once. CDR1 is MNHEY and CDR2 is SMNVEV in the germline V gene (reference sequence). The CDR3 spans 14 residues. Trimming pared 5 bases from V and 6 bases from J, leaving 17 bases between. V gene TRBV27 combines with J gene TRBJ2-7; D is perhaps TRBD1 (6 bases). This clonotype originated in a woman in her fifties or sixties in good health and CMV-seropositive. Sequencing was carried out using PBMCs. CDR3 in amino acids: CASSSYRVGVEQYF. CDR3 in DNA: TGTGCCAGCAGTAGCTACAGGGTGGGAGTCGAGCAGTACTTC.